The clone carrying this T cell receptor beta chain was detected many times. Trimming stripped 8 bases from V and 4 bases from J, with 8 bases between. The CDR3 has 11 amino acids. From germline, CDR1 is LNHDA and CDR2 SQIVND (reference sequence). TCRdb processed the 5' RACE reads anew with MiXCR; each CDR3 protein has one entry. The table lists fewer than 900,000 distinct CDR3 sequences, 21% of them singletons. This specimen belongs to a study of identical twins. The data also belong to a second study, concerning T cells expressing NK-cell markers.

Sequenced: PBMCs. The chain links TRBV19 to TRBJ1-1; D unclear. This receptor was taken from a woman in her late teens or twenties in good health. CDR3: CASGSSTEAFF. CDR3 sequence (DNA): TGTGCCAGTGGTAGTAGCACTGAAGCTTTCTTT.